This T cell receptor beta chain was recovered during a study of T cells in Graves' hyperthyroidism and ophthalmopathy. The source material, RNA transcripts, was used to amplify TCR beta CDR3 regions. A set of HTBI primers served as the primers for a first-round RT-PCR of the TCR CDR3. Each CDR3 protein gets one entry after TCRdb re-called the multiplex PCR reads with MiXCR. This table holds over 500,000 distinct CDR3 sequences, over 45% found once. As concerns this clonotype: What it binds is unknown.

This CDR3 has 15 amino acids. Germline V gene lookup returns CDR1 MDHEN and CDR2 SYDVKM. Deletions cut 7 bases from V and 5 bases from J, with 20 bases between. Notes on the study in general: Blood also held most thyroid clonotypes expanded beyond 0.001. Ophthalmopathy stood apart from stable hyperthyroidism in a 13 V-J model.

The source is an adult woman with Graves' disease, either hyperthyroidism or ophthalmopathy (not recorded which). Sequenced input: peripheral blood or thyroid tissue (not recorded which). The gene calls are TRBV28 and TRBJ1-1, with a weak D call TRBD1 (6 bases). In DNA form, the CDR3 reads TGTGCCAGCACCAAATTGCCCGGAGGGGGTACTGAAGCTTTCTTT. The encoded protein is CASTKLPGGGTEAFF.